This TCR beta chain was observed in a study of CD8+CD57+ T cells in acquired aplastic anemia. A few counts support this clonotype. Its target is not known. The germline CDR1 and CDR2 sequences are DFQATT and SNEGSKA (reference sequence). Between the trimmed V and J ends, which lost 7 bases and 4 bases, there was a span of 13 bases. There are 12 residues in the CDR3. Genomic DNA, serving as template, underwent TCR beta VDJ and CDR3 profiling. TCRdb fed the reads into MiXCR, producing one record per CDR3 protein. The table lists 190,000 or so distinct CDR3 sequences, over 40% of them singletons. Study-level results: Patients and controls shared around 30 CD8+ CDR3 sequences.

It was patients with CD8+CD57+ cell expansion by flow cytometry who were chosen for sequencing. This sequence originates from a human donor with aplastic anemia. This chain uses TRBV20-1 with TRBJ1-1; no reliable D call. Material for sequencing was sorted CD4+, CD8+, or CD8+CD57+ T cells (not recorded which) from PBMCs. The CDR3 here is CSVFRMVTEAFF. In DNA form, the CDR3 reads TGCAGTGTATTCAGGATGGTCACTGAAGCTTTCTTT.